The 18 T cell receptor beta chains listed next were all sequenced from one sample in a study of OX40 agonist ivuxolimab in advanced cancers. Repertoires were generated with immunoSEQ multiplex PCR, while TCRdb's copy carries only in-frame clones and drops some. In the table there are approximately 70,000 clones, around 86% of which are singletons. The material sequenced was CD4+ or CD8+ T cells sorted from blood, taken in a trial of the OX40 agonist ivuxolimab. These receptor sequences come from an adult with an advanced solid tumor such as melanoma, head and neck, liver or kidney cancer.

This clone occurred a few times. This chain uses TRBV11-3 with TRBJ2-7; D gene uncertain. This CDR3 has 14 residues. Germline CDR1 reads SGHNT; CDR2 reads YENEEA. Trimming stripped 5 bases from V and 6 bases from J, with 17 bases between. CDR3 in DNA: TGTGCCAGCAGCCTTCGGGCGCGGCCGGGCGAGCAGTACTTC. Encoded protein: CASSLRARPGEQYF.

The chain combines TRBV18 with TRBJ2-7, with a weak D call TRBD2 (6 bases). Trimming pared 3 bases from V and 2 bases from J, leaving 11 bases between. CDR1 is KGHSH, CDR2 LQKENI, per germline. This CDR3 is built from 14 residues. In DNA form, the CDR3 reads TGTGCCAGCTCACCCCCGGGACTCACCTACGAGCAGTACTTC. It translates to CASSPPGLTYEQYF.

CDR3: CASRLHKGGAYEQYF. The CDR3 region has the DNA TGCGCCAGCAGGCTCCATAAAGGGGGCGCATACGAGCAGTACTTC. The chain recombines TRBV4-3 with TRBJ2-7, with 7 nucleotides matching TRBD1. Germline V CDR1 and CDR2: LGHNA, YSLEER. This CDR3 region has 15 residues. The trim removed 6 bases at V and 4 bases at J, leaving 12 bases unmatched.

V is TRBV11-1 and J is TRBJ2-1, with 13 bases that match TRBD2. Per the germline V gene, CDR1 is SGHAT and CDR2 is FQDESV (reference sequence). CDR3 size: 18 residues. V gave up 0 bases and J gave up 4 bases; unmatched junction bases: 6. The CDR3 bases are TGTGCCAGCAGCTTAGCGCGGGGGACTAGCGGGATTTACAATGAGCAGTTCTTC. It codes for CASSLARGTSGIYNEQFF.

This CDR3 reads CASRLTGANTQYF. Here the CDR3 DNA reads TGTGCCAGCAGGTTGACCGGGGCAAATACGCAGTATTTT. This chain joins TRBV27 and TRBJ2-3, with D possibly called TRBD1 or TRBD2 (5 bases each). The CDR3 contains 13 residues. V dropped 6 bases and J dropped 7 bases, with 14 bases sitting between them. The germline gives CDR1 MNHEY, CDR2 SMNVEV (reference sequence).

V and J are TRBV18 and TRBJ2-1, with 7 positions matching TRBD1. The CDR3 contains 14 residues. In germline, CDR1 is KGHSH, CDR2 LQKENI. V lost 4 bases and J lost 5; bases outside the gene matches: 5. CDR3 sequence (DNA): TGTGCCAGCTCACTACTGGGACAGAACAATGAGCAGTTCTTC. It codes for CASSLLGQNNEQFF. Full variable domain (rest looked up from reference TRBV18 and TRBJ2-1): NAGVMQNPRHLVRRRGQEARLRCSPMKGHSHVYWYRQLPEEGLKFMVYLQKENIIDESGMPKERFSAEFPKEGPSILRIQQVVRGDSAAYFCASSLLGQNNEQFFGPGTRLTVL.

The rearrangement uses TRBV6-5 and TRBJ2-7, with 8 bases identical to TRBD1. The CDR3 has 14 amino acids. Germline V lookup: CDR1 MNHEY, CDR2 SVGAGI. V was pared by 8 bases and J by 7 bases, with 13 bases of the junction left unmatched. DNA for the CDR3: TGTGCCAGCCCCAAGAAGGGACAGGAGGAAGAGCAGTACTTC. Translating gives CASPKKGQEEEQYF.

The genes are TRBV5-1 and TRBJ2-3; TRBD1 or TRBD2 may be the D gene (6 bases each). Deletions cut 3 bases from V and 1 base from J, with 24 bases between. This CDR3 contains 19 residues. Germline lookup yields CDR1 SGHRS and CDR2 YFSETQ. CDR3 residues: CASSSGYRGAGTGTDTQYF. The DNA of the CDR3 is TGCGCCAGCAGCTCGGGGTATAGGGGGGCAGGTACTGGCACAGATACGCAGTATTTT.

The chain links TRBV19 to TRBJ1-4, with 8 bases identical to TRBD1. The CDR3 sequence is 17 residues long. J was trimmed by 1 base and V by 4 bases; bases with no gene match: 8. The V gene's germline CDR1 is LNHDA and CDR2 SQIVND (reference sequence). The CDR3 DNA is TGTGCCAGTAGTAATTTTAGGACAGGGTTAACTAATGAAAAACTGTTTTTT. As protein: CASSNFRTGLTNEKLFF.

This clone came up once. The chain uses TRBV4-1 and TRBJ2-5; TRBD1 agrees at 8 bases. CDR1 and CDR2 (germline): MGHRA, YSYEKL. V trimming: 4 bases; J trimming: 0 bases; junction bases outside the gene matches: 1. The CDR3 contains 14 residues. The CDR3 protein is CASSRTGNQETQYF. The CDR3 region has the DNA TGCGCCAGCAGCCGGACAGGGAACCAAGAGACCCAGTACTTC.

This clone has just one count. The gene calls are TRBV18 and TRBJ2-1, with 10 bases fitting TRBD2. This CDR3 has 15 amino acids. Germline V lookup: CDR1 KGHSH, CDR2 LQKENI. J gave up 5 bases and V 2 bases, and 3 bases lay outside the gene matches. The CDR3 region is CASSPTSGVNNEQFF. The DNA of the CDR3 is TGTGCCAGCTCACCAACTAGCGGGGTTAACAATGAGCAGTTCTTC.

The rearrangement joins TRBV30 to TRBJ1-5; D gene unclear. This CDR3 comprises 13 residues. CDR1 and CDR2 (germline): GTSNPN, SVGIG (reference sequence). V lost 3 bases, J lost 0 bases, and 6 bases lay in between. The CDR3 nucleotides read TGTGCCTGGAGCGGGGATAGCAATCAGCCCCAGCATTTT. It specifies CAWSGDSNQPQHF. Looking up the rest from reference TRBV30 and TRBJ1-5 gives the full variable domain: SQTIHQWPATLVQPVGSPLSLECTVEGTSNPNLYWYRQAAGRGLQLLFYSVGIGQISSEVPQNLSASRPQDRQFILSSKKLLLSDSGFYLCAWSGDSNQPQHFGDGTRLSIL.

The chain is built from TRBV7-3 and TRBJ1-1; D might be TRBD1 (5 bases). This CDR3 contains 13 residues. V lost 4 bases, J lost 3 bases, and 9 bases lay in between. CDR1 is SGHTA, CDR2 FQGTGA, per germline. Here the CDR3 DNA reads TGTGCCAGCAGCTCCAGACAGTACACTGAAGCTTTCTTT. Translation: CASSSRQYTEAFF.

This clone was detected only a few times. The chain combines TRBV30 with TRBJ2-1, with D possibly being TRBD2 (5 bases). The CDR3 is made up of 13 amino acids. Trimming removed 4 bases from V and 10 bases from J, with 17 bases in between. In germline, CDR1 is GTSNPN, CDR2 SVGIG (reference sequence). CDR3 sequence reads: CAWKPSAAWEQFF. In nucleotides, the CDR3 is TGTGCCTGGAAGCCCTCAGCGGCTTGGGAGCAGTTCTTC.

The J gene is TRBJ2-3, the V gene TRBV19, with TRBD1 matching over 8 bases. Germline V gene data show CDR1 as LNHDA and CDR2 as SQIVND (reference sequence). The CDR3 has 16 amino acids. V was clipped by 2 bases and J by 5 bases; unmatched bases: 9. CDR3 DNA sequence: TGTGCCAGTAGTATAATTGGGCAGGGGGCAAGAGATACGCAGTATTTT. It encodes CASSIIGQGARDTQYF.

The gene calls are TRBV29-1 and TRBJ1-2, with 8 bases that match TRBD1. The V segment lost 3 bases and the J segment 6 bases; nucleotides outside the gene matches: 3. The CDR3 length is 12 residues. Germline lookup yields CDR1 SQVTM and CDR2 ANQGSEA. CDR3 sequence (DNA): TGCAGCGTTGATAAGACAGGGGATGGCTACACCTTC. Protein product: CSVDKTGDGYTF.

The genes are TRBV12-5 and TRBJ1-6; the D is unclear. With 0 bases removed from V and 0 bases from J, the gap between germline ends came to 15 bases. Germline V CDR1 and CDR2: LGHNT, FRNRAP. The CDR3 sequence is 19 residues long. The CDR3 loop reads CASGLVRGSWGSYNSPLHF. For the CDR3, the DNA is TGTGCTAGTGGTTTGGTACGCGGCAGTTGGGGCTCCTATAATTCACCCCTCCACTTT.

The chain combines TRBV28 with TRBJ1-1; D is ambiguous. CDR1 is MDHEN and CDR2 is SYDVKM in the germline V gene. V dropped 6 bases and J dropped 10 bases, with 12 bases sitting between them. The CDR3 extends over 11 amino acids. For the CDR3, the DNA is TGTGCCAGCAGACTCGCACACGTAGCTTTCTTT. This translates into CASRLAHVAFF.